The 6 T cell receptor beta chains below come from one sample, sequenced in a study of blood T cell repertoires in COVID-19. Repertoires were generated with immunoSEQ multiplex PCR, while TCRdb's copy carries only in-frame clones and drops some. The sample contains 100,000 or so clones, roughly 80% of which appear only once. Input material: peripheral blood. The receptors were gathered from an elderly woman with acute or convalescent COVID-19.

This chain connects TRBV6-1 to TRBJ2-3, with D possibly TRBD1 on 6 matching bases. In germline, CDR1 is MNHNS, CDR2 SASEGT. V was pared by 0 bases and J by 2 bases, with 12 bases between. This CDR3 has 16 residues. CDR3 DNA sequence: TGTGCCAGCAGTGAAGCGCCACAGGGCTTCACAGATACGCAGTATTTT. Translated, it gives CASSEAPQGFTDTQYF.

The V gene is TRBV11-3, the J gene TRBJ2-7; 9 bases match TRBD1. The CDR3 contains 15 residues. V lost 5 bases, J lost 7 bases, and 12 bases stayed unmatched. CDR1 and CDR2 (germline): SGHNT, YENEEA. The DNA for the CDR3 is TGTGCCAGCAGCCCCCGGGACAGGGAAAGGCGGGAGCAGTACGTC. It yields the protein CASSPRDRERREQYV.

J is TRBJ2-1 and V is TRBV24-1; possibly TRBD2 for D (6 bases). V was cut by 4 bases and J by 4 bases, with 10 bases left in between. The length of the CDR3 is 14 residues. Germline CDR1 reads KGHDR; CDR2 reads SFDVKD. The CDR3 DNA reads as TGTGCCACCAGTGACCCCGGGAGATACAATGAGCAGTTCTTC. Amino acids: CATSDPGRYNEQFF.

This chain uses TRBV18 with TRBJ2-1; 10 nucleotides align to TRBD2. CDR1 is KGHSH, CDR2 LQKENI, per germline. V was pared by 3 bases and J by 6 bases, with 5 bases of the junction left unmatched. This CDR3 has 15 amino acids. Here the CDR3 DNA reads TGTGCCAGCTCACCCTCTAGCGGGAGATCCAATGAGCAGTTCTTC. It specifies CASSPSSGRSNEQFF.

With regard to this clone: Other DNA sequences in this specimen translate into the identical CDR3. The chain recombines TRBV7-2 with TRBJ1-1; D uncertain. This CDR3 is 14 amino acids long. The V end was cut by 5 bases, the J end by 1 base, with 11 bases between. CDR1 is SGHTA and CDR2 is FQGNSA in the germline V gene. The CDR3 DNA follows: TGTGCCAGCAGCCCGAGGCGGGGGAACACTGAAGCTTTCTTT. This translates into CASSPRRGNTEAFF.

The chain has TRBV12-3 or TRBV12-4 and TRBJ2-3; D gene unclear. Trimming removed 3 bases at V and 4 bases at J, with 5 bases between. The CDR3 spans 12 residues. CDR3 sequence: CASSLSSDTQYF. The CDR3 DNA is TGTGCCAGCAGTTTGAGCTCAGATACGCAGTATTTT.